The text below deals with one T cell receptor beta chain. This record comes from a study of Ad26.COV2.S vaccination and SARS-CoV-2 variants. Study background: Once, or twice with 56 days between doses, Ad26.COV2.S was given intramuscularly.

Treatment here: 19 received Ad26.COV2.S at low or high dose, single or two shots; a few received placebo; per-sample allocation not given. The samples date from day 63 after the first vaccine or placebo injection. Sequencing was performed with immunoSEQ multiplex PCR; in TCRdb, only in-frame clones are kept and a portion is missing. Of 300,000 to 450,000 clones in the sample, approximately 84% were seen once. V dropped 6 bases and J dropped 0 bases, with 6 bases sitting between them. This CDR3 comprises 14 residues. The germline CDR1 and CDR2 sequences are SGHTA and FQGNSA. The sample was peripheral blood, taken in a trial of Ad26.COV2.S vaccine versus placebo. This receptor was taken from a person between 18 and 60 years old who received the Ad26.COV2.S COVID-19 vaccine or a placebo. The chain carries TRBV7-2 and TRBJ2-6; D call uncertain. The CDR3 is CASRRDSGANVLTF. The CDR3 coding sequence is TGTGCCAGCAGAAGGGACTCTGGGGCCAACGTCCTGACTTTC. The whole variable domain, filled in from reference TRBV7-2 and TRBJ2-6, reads GAGVSQSPSNKVTEKGKDVELRCDPISGHTALYWYRQSLGQGLEFLIYFQGNSAPDKSGLPSDRFSAERTGGSVSTLTIQRTQQEDSAVYLCASRRDSGANVLTFGAGSRLTVL.